This TCR beta chain was obtained from a study of post-analysis software for immune sequencing data. A word on this clonotype: The antigen remains undetermined. A single base separates this from a much larger clone, so it may be a read error.

The study, taken as a whole, reports: Patients carried roughly 5 TRBV segments more frequently than controls did, and TRBV5-6, TRBV5-1 and TRBV20-1 were among them.

Germline V gene lookup returns CDR1 KGHDR and CDR2 SFDVKD. The CDR3 loop spans 14 amino acids. Tagging with unique molecular identifiers was a feature of the TCR beta cDNA libraries. One entry per CDR3 protein results from TCRdb running MiXCR on the PCR reads. The sample has about 540,000 distinct CDR3 sequences, 34% seen once. This clonotype originated in a girl under 18 with multiple sclerosis. This chain uses TRBV24-1 with TRBJ2-1; D uncertain. Specimen: blood. Here the CDR3 DNA reads TGTGCCACCAGGGATTTGCGAACATTATATGAGCAGTTCTTC. The encoded protein is CATRDLRTLYEQFF.